The present entry profiles one T cell receptor beta chain with its context. Authors' data handling: Amplified reference gene primers provided the basis for estimating nucleated cell counts. Assay used: immunoSEQ multiplex PCR; TCRdb lists only in-frame clones, some missing. The DNA gave D and trimming, while V, J and clone size come from that table. The sample carries 250,000 to 350,000 clones, 80% to 90% recorded once. The data stem from a study of blood T cell repertoires in COVID-19. For the study at large: Samples of COVID-19 (acute and convalescent) were obtained from the United States, Italy and Spain. PBMCs, B-cell-depleted T cells, or T cells were the source of the cDNA or gDNA that made up the material.

CDR1 SGHVS and CDR2 FQNEAQ come from the germline V gene. There are 17 residues in the CDR3. Trimming shortened V by 1 base and J by 3 bases, and 17 bases separated the two germline ends. Material for sequencing was peripheral blood. The V gene is TRBV7-8, the J gene TRBJ2-3; no firm D call. The sequence was collected from a woman between 45 and 60 years old who had recovered from COVID-19. The CDR3 DNA is TGTGCCAGCAGCTTAGACTACATGGCCGGTAATACAGATACGCAGTATTTT. Translated, it gives CASSLDYMAGNTDTQYF.